This TCR beta chain was obtained from a study of blood T cell repertoires in COVID-19. Study-level background: The cDNA or gDNA used as material had been derived from T cells, B-cell-depleted T cells, or PBMCs.

Per the authors' pipeline: Counts of nucleated cells, estimated from reference gene primer amplification, were obtained. Assay used: immunoSEQ multiplex PCR; TCRdb lists only in-frame clones, some missing. The DNA was the basis for D and trimming; V, J and clone size are from that table. The profile shows 85,000 to 95,000 clones, 60% to 85% of them singletons. V dropped 3 bases and J dropped 0; count of bases not matched to a gene: 9. The germline gives CDR1 MDHEN, CDR2 SYDVKM. The CDR3 is 19 amino acids. The TCR was taken from a man between 65 and 85 years old with acute or convalescent COVID-19. Source material: peripheral blood. V and J are TRBV28 and TRBJ2-3; 13 bases match TRBD2. For the CDR3, the DNA is TGTGCCAGCAGTTTTACCGGGACTAGCGGGACGTTTAGCACAGATACGCAGTATTTT. This encodes CASSFTGTSGTFSTDTQYF.